What follows is one T cell receptor (beta chain) and its context. It has no known antigen specificity. Each CD8+ T cell subset was flow-sorted in triplicate, with roughly 330,000 cells per subset placed directly into RLT lysis buffer. Using standard density gradient centrifugation, peripheral blood mononuclear cells were isolated from buffy coats. Total RNA was extracted from sorted cells with an RNeasy Mini Kit. The sequencing machine was a NextSeq 550. The Human TCR Profiling Kit (MiLaboratory) was used to make UMI-labeled 5' RACE TRB cDNA libraries. cDNA synthesis used the entire amount of extracted RNA, and PCR amplification then used the entire amount of cDNA produced. Libraries were prepared in parallel with an identical number of PCR cycles. In the original analysis: About 50,000 +/- 10,000 unique UMI-labeled TRB cDNA molecules per library were extracted with MIGEC and MiXCR, with at least two reads per UMI required. Each library averaged about 40,000 +/- 10,000 functional in-frame TRB CDR3 nucleotide clonotypes without stop codons. After downsampling to 5000 UMI-labeled TRB molecules per sample, diversity metrics, including normalized Shannon-Wiener and Chao1, were computed in VDJtools. VDJtools was used to calculate clonotype-size-weighted physicochemical properties of the central five CDR3 residues, namely interaction energy, strength, volume and Kidera factor 4. With the reads reprocessed by TCRdb, a single entry stands for each CDR3 protein sequence and no DNA is reported. TCRdb, not the authors, supplied the V and J calls. The sample table records roughly 29,000 distinct CDR3 sequences. Clones ranked in the top ten supply roughly a tenth of the sample.

Measured from the cysteine to the phenylalanine, the CDR3 is 16 residues long. The protein alone is recorded here. The germline V gene yields MRHNA for CDR1 and SNTAGT for CDR2. This sample was included in a study of CXCR3-negative and CXCR3-positive naive CD8 T cells (dated by TCRdb to the late 2010s). About the study as a whole: In total, 130 million to 150 million TRB reads were obtained, which works out to roughly 1.5 +/- 0.3 million reads per library. The diversity and physicochemical repertoire analyses included approximately ten donors pooled from two independent experiments. Naive subsets from five or six donors and memory cells from 3 donors were included in the TRBV-TRBJ cluster analysis. What the authors observed across the whole study: TRBV-TRBJ usage was similar between naive CXCR3-negative and CXCR3-positive cells from the same donor, while memory cells showed distinct patterns. Because surface CD5, which is linked to self-reactivity in mice, was comparable between the naive subsets, TCR interaction strength was also inferred from the physicochemical properties of TRB CDR3s. Freshly isolated PBMCs were used for most assays because CXCR3 expression partially decreased after cryopreservation. Comparably high repertoire diversity was found in both naive subsets, whereas much lower repertoire diversity was found in memory CD8+ T cells.

This TCR came from a human donor in good health. Some clones in this sample may be carry-over from other donors' samples. Rearrangement joined TRBV6-4 to TRBJ2-3; TCRdb lists TRBD2, though no DNA is available to test this call. The sequencing input was memory CD8+ T cells from blood. According to the study, the label for this sample's cell subset or site signals: conventional CD8+ memory T cells (TMEM), sorted as controls. The CDR3 reads CASSDSAGGPGDTQYF.